This T cell receptor beta chain is from a study of beta chain features in type 1 diabetes. Study findings and constraints: Type 1 diabetes patients had moderately but significantly shorter TCRB CDR3s in all four CD4+ subsets.

V was shortened by 0 bases and J by 0 bases, with 12 bases between the two germline ends. This CDR3 spans 16 amino acids. CDR1 and CDR2 from the germline V gene are SGHNT and YYREEE (reference sequence). This clone was detected a few times. Its antigen is as yet unknown. The whole isolated RNA underwent reverse transcription, so sequencing captured expressed TCRB transcripts. Sequencing used immunoSEQ multiplex PCR; TCRdb keeps in-frame clones, though not all of them. This table holds 600,000 or so clones, around 15% found once. The sequence came from a man aged 18-30 years with type 1 diabetes. The chain joins TRBV5-4 to TRBJ1-1; D not resolved. The sequenced sample consisted of naive CD4+ T cells from blood. CDR3 in DNA: TGTGCCAGCAGCTTGGGTTCCGGACTTATGAACACTGAAGCTTTCTTT. This sequence encodes CASSLGSGLMNTEAFF.